The T cell receptor (beta chain) described here comes from a study of long-term antiretroviral therapy in people with HIV. Researchers ran immunoSEQ v3.0 at survey level. Measured with immunoSEQ multiplex PCR; TCRdb has only the in-frame clones, and not every one. The data show under 14,000 clones, around 82% seen once. In its sample, this clone is medium-sized. The V end was cut by 5 bases, the J end by 2 bases, with 13 bases between. This CDR3 has 15 amino acids. Per the germline V gene, CDR1 is MNHEY and CDR2 is SMNVEV (reference sequence). The clonotype was recovered from a man aged 35-49 years with HIV. The rearrangement joins TRBV27 to TRBJ2-1; possible D gene TRBD1, 7 bases. Sequences were derived from unsorted PBMCs, sampled 1.8 years after starting antiretroviral therapy. CDR3 nucleotides: TGTGCCAGCAGTCTCCAGGGGGGAACCTACAATGAGCAGTTCTTC. This sequence encodes CASSLQGGTYNEQFF.